One T cell receptor (beta chain) is described in this entry. Its antigen is currently unknown. Some clones are missing from TCRdb's copy, which holds only in-frame ones; the method was immunoSEQ multiplex PCR. The sample includes 130,000 or so clones, approximately 85% of them seen just once. The sample belongs to a study of T cell responses to AZD1222 COVID-19 vaccine. Study-wide findings and caveats: Mapped onto spike, vaccine-associated CD4 TCRs spanned it and were dominant at 160-218 and 743-854. Donors were chiefly white British, with a greater number of females, and clonal diversity was perhaps underestimated.

CDR1 and CDR2 from the germline V gene are SGHRS and YFSETQ. The CDR3 extends over 15 amino acids. Trimming took 4 bases from V and 0 from J, leaving 11 bases between them. This material consisted of peripheral blood, taken on day 0 of AZD1222 vaccination. This chain joins TRBV5-1 and TRBJ1-3; perhaps TRBD1 as D (5 bases). The TCR was taken from an adult in good health. This chain's CDR3 is CASSRGEGSGNTIYF. CDR3 bases: TGCGCCAGCAGCCGAGGGGAGGGCTCTGGAAACACCATATATTTT.